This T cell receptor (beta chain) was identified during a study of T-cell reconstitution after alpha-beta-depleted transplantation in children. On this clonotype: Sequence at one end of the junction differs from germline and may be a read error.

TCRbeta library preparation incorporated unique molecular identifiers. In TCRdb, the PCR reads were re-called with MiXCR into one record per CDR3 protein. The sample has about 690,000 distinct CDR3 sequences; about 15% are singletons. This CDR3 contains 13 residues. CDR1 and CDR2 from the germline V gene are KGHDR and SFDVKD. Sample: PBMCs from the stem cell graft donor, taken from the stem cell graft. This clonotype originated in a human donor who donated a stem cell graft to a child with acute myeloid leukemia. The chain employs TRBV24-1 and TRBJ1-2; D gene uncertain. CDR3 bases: TGTGCCACCAGTGATCAAGACAACTATGGCTGCACCTTC. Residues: CATSDQDNYGCTF.